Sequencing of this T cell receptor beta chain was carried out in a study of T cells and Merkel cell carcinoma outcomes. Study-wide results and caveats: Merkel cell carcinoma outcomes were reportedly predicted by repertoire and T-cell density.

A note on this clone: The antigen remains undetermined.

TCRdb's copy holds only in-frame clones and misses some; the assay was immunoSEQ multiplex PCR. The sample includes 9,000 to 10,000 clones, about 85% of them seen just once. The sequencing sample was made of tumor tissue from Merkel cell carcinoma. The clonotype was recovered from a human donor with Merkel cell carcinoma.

This CDR3 reads CASRSQEMAYNEQFF. In nucleotides, the CDR3 is TGTGCCAGCAGGTCACAGGAAATGGCTTACAATGAGCAGTTCTTC. The rearrangement uses TRBV7-9 and TRBJ2-1; tentative D call: TRBD1 (5 bases). Germline-derived CDR1 and CDR2 are SEHNR and FQNEAQ (reference sequence). The CDR3 is made up of 15 amino acids. Trimming stripped 6 bases from V and 4 bases from J, with 16 bases between.